A single sample is the source of the 25 T cell receptor beta chains below, sequenced in a study of shared clonotypes between healthy human individuals. Data came from immunoSEQ multiplex PCR; TCRdb stores just in-frame clones and leaves some out. The repertoire has around 2.1 million clones, around 95% of them found once; the top ten carry less than 0.15%. Sequenced sample: naive CD4+ T cells sorted from blood. Noted subset: CD45RA+ positively selected. The receptor source for this set is a man aged 18 to 30 in good health.

The chain couples TRBV6-1 to TRBJ2-5; D gene unclear. Germline V gives CDR1 MNHNS, CDR2 SASEGT. V lost 4 bases, J lost 4 bases, and 13 bases lay in between. This CDR3 region has 14 residues. DNA for the CDR3: TGTGCCAGCAGTGGGTACCCGTTTCGAGAGACCCAGTACTTC. Translation gives CASSGYPFRETQYF.

The chain combines TRBV7-8 with TRBJ2-7, with a tentative D call TRBD2 (6 bases). Germline assignment: CDR1 SGHVS and CDR2 FQNEAQ. V was shortened by 4 bases and J by 3 bases, with 13 bases between the two germline ends. This CDR3 region has 14 residues. CDR3 nucleotide sequence: TGTGCCAGCAGCTACCGGGAGAGTAGCTACGAGCAGTACTTC. It codes for CASSYRESSYEQYF.

This rearrangement joins TRBV19 to TRBJ1-5; 12 positions match TRBD1. In germline, CDR1 is LNHDA, CDR2 SQIVND (reference sequence). The CDR3 is made up of 18 amino acids. Losses at the gene ends were 1 base for V and 0 bases for J; bases not matched to a gene: 4. This CDR3 reads CASSIGDRGLYSNQPQHF. CDR3 DNA: TGTGCCAGTAGTATAGGGGACAGGGGGCTTTATAGCAATCAGCCCCAGCATTTT.

V is TRBV7-9 and J is TRBJ2-3; TRBD2 matches at 11 bases. V trimming: 4 bases; J trimming: 2 bases; junction bases outside the gene matches: 2. This CDR3 is 15 amino acids long. The germline gives CDR1 SEHNR, CDR2 FQNEAQ (reference sequence). CDR3 amino acids: CASSSSGGNTDTQYF. CDR3 in DNA: TGTGCCAGCAGCTCTAGCGGGGGGAACACAGATACGCAGTATTTT. Using reference TRBV7-9 and TRBJ2-3 for the parts outside the CDR3, the full variable domain is DTGVSQNPRHKITKRGQNVTFRCDPISEHNRLYWYRQTLGQGPEFLTYFQNEAQLEKSRLLSDRFSAERPKGSFSTLEIQRTEQGDSAMYLCASSSSGGNTDTQYFGPGTRLTVL.

The chain combines TRBV10-3 with TRBJ1-5; the D gene is possibly TRBD1 (6 bases). V gave up 4 bases and J gave up 5 bases, with 9 bases separating them. The germline CDR1 and CDR2 sequences are ENHRY and SYGVKD. CDR3 size: 13 residues. CDR3 sequence: CAISAAGDQPQHF. Written as DNA, the CDR3 is TGTGCCATCAGTGCAGCAGGGGATCAGCCCCAGCATTTT.

This clone was counted a single time. The chain is built from TRBV10-3 and TRBJ2-7; possible D gene TRBD1, 6 bases. Germline V CDR1 and CDR2: ENHRY, SYGVKD. This CDR3 spans 14 amino acids. The V gene lost 4 bases and the J gene lost 2 bases, with 12 bases spanning the gap. The CDR3 here is CAISGHTGTYEQYF. In nucleotides, the CDR3 is TGTGCCATCAGTGGCCATACAGGGACCTACGAGCAGTACTTC.

This sequence joins TRBV7-9 and TRBJ2-1; D may be TRBD1 or TRBD2 (5 bases each). Germline CDR1 and CDR2: SEHNR and FQNEAQ (reference sequence). This CDR3 contains 13 residues. The V gene lost 3 bases and the J gene lost 9 bases, with 12 bases spanning the gap. Here the CDR3 DNA reads TGTGCCAGCAGCTTCGCTAGCCAGGGTGAGCAGTTCTTC. This codes for CASSFASQGEQFF.

The chain links TRBV30 to TRBJ1-5, with 8 bases identical to TRBD1. The trim removed 1 base at V and 6 bases at J, leaving 2 bases unmatched. The CDR3 has 13 amino acids. The V gene's germline CDR1 is GTSNPN and CDR2 SVGIG (reference sequence). The CDR3 DNA sequence: TGTGCCTGGAGTGGGACAGGGCTTCAGCCCCAGCATTTT. Its translation is CAWSGTGLQPQHF.

The gene calls are TRBV6-5 and TRBJ1-1; TRBD1 might be the D (5 bases). The V gene's germline CDR1 is MNHEY and CDR2 SVGAGI. Trimming stripped 6 bases from V and 7 bases from J, with 9 bases between. This CDR3 has 11 residues. For the CDR3, the DNA is TGTGCCAGCAGCCAAGGGGTTGAAGCTTTCTTT. It yields the protein CASSQGVEAFF.

J is TRBJ2-7 and V is TRBV10-3; either TRBD1 or TRBD2 may fit D (5 bases each). In germline, CDR1 is ENHRY, CDR2 SYGVKD. The CDR3 is made up of 14 amino acids. The V end was cut by 3 bases, the J end by 7 bases, with 16 bases between. Written as DNA, the CDR3 is TGTGCCATCAGTGATCCAGGGACGGCGTGGGAGCAGTACTTC. It translates to CAISDPGTAWEQYF.

The V gene is TRBV30, the J gene TRBJ1-3; perhaps TRBD1 as D (5 bases). The germline gives CDR1 GTSNPN, CDR2 SVGIG (reference sequence). The CDR3 loop spans 16 amino acids. V shed 5 bases and J shed 0 bases, with 17 bases lying between them. CDR3 sequence reads: CAWDSPGGGSGNTIYF. CDR3 in DNA: TGTGCCTGGGATAGCCCCGGGGGGGGCTCTGGAAACACCATATATTTT.

The sample holds one count of this clone. This chain connects TRBV6-5 to TRBJ1-1; weak D call: TRBD1 (6 bases). Germline V gene data show CDR1 as MNHEY and CDR2 as SVGAGI. The CDR3 runs to 14 residues. V lost 6 bases, J lost 7 bases, and 18 bases lay in between. Here the CDR3 DNA reads TGTGCCAGCAGACTCGAGGGGGGGGCAAGTGAAGCTTTCTTT. Translating it yields CASRLEGGASEAFF.

The CDR3 loop reads CASSRGLSSSYEQYF. The CDR3 DNA is TGTGCCAGCAGTCGAGGACTGAGCTCCTCCTACGAGCAGTACTTC. This rearrangement joins TRBV6-6 to TRBJ2-7, with D perhaps matching TRBD2 (5 bases). Per germline, CDR1 MNHNY and CDR2 SVGAGI (reference sequence). Deletions cut 5 bases from V and 0 bases from J, with 14 bases between. This CDR3 has 15 amino acids.

The CDR3 nucleotides read TGTGCCAGCAGTGCATTACAGGGTCGAGGCACAGATACGCAGTATTTT. Amino acids: CASSALQGRGTDTQYF. The genes are TRBV6-1 and TRBJ2-3; tentative D call: TRBD1 (6 bases). CDR1 and CDR2 (germline): MNHNS, SASEGT. V lost 4 bases, J lost 1 base, and 15 bases lay in between. The CDR3 is made up of 16 amino acids.

Written as DNA, the CDR3 is TGCAGTGCCGTGGACAGGGAAGAAGCTTTCTTT. It is translated as CSAVDREEAFF. This chain joins TRBV20-1 and TRBJ1-1; 8 positions agree with TRBD1. V shed 6 bases and J 8 bases; nucleotides not matched to a gene: 5. In germline, CDR1 is DFQATT, CDR2 SNEGSKA (reference sequence). CDR3 length: 11 residues.

This chain joins TRBV7-9 and TRBJ1-2; D perhaps matches TRBD1 (6 bases). This CDR3 is built from 13 residues. Germline V lookup: CDR1 SEHNR, CDR2 FQNEAQ (reference sequence). V was pared by 6 bases and J by 8 bases, with 16 bases between. The CDR3 reads CASRHAQGWGYTF. The CDR3 nucleotides read TGTGCCAGCAGACATGCTCAGGGGTGGGGCTACACCTTC.

The chain joins TRBV2 to TRBJ1-1, with D hard to call. CDR1 and CDR2 (germline): SNHLY, FYNNEI. The V gene lost 8 bases and the J gene lost 0 bases, with 10 bases spanning the gap. The CDR3 sequence is 13 residues long. CDR3 bases: TGTGCCAGCTGCCGTACAATGAACACTGAAGCTTTCTTT. Its translation: CASCRTMNTEAFF.

This chain links TRBV11-2 with TRBJ1-1; TRBD1 might be the D (6 bases). Germline V gene sequence: CDR1 SGHAT, CDR2 FQNNGV. This CDR3 comprises 16 residues. Trimming took 1 base from V and 0 from J, leaving 12 bases between them. The CDR3 DNA sequence: TGTGCCAGCAGCTTAGGCCCAGGGGCTCTGAACACTGAAGCTTTCTTT. Encoded protein: CASSLGPGALNTEAFF.

The chain recombines TRBV30 with TRBJ2-5; perhaps TRBD1 as D (5 bases). The V gene lost 5 bases and the J gene lost 5 bases, with 12 bases spanning the gap. Germline assignment: CDR1 GTSNPN and CDR2 SVGIG (reference sequence). The CDR3 covers 12 residues. Here the CDR3 DNA reads TGTGCCTGGGGGGCCCCACGGGAGACCCAGTACTTC. This encodes CAWGAPRETQYF.

The chain recombines TRBV6-5 with TRBJ2-2; TRBD1 matches 8 bases. Germline V gene lookup returns CDR1 MNHEY and CDR2 SVGAGI. This CDR3 has 14 residues. V lost 7 bases, J lost 7 bases, and 8 bases stayed unmatched. CDR3 residues: CASTRTGKSGELFF. For the CDR3, the DNA is TGTGCCAGCACCAGGACAGGGAAAAGCGGGGAGCTGTTTTTT.

The CDR3 region is CASFEREPALRPFF. The CDR3 DNA follows: TGTGCCAGCTTCGAGAGGGAACCGGCCCTCAGGCCTTTCTTT. The chain couples TRBV2 to TRBJ1-1; D is unclear. From germline, CDR1 is SNHLY and CDR2 FYNNEI. The CDR3 spans 14 residues. The V end lost 8 bases, the J end lost 12 bases, and 25 bases lay between the germline ends.

The chain has TRBV7-9 and TRBJ2-2, with a weak D call TRBD1 (6 bases). This CDR3 has 12 residues. The germline CDR1 and CDR2 sequences are SEHNR and FQNEAQ (reference sequence). With 8 bases removed from V and 6 bases from J, the gap between germline ends came to 10 bases. As DNA, the CDR3 is TGTGCCAGCTGTCCAGGGGCCGGGGAGCTGTTTTTT. This gives the protein CASCPGAGELFF.

In regard to this clone: Different DNA sequences within this sample yield the same CDR3. The rearrangement links TRBV30 to TRBJ1-1; TRBD1 matches at 7 bases. CDR3 length: 12 residues. From germline, CDR1 is GTSNPN and CDR2 SVGIG (reference sequence). The junction had 2 bases not matched to a gene; V was cut back by 4 bases and J by 3 bases. The CDR3 DNA reads TGTGCCTGGACCGACAGGGACACTGAAGCTTTCTTT. Translation gives CAWTDRDTEAFF.

The chain uses TRBV4-2 and TRBJ2-3; D remains unclear. Looked up from germline, CDR1 is LGHNA and CDR2 is YNFKEQ. Trimming removed 1 base at V and 0 bases at J, with 11 bases between. The CDR3 covers 16 residues. The CDR3 sequence is CASSQVLDRSTDTQYF. In nucleotides, the CDR3 is TGTGCCAGCAGCCAAGTCCTAGATAGAAGCACAGATACGCAGTATTTT.

As to this clone: Different DNA sequences within this sample yield the same CDR3. V gene TRBV30 combines with J gene TRBJ2-5; D gene uncertain. The CDR3 sequence is 11 residues long. Trimming shortened V by 2 bases and J by 1 base, and 2 bases separated the two germline ends. Germline V CDR1 and CDR2: GTSNPN, SVGIG (reference sequence). The CDR3 sequence is CAWSSQETQYF. The CDR3 nucleotides read TGTGCCTGGAGTAGCCAAGAGACCCAGTACTTC.